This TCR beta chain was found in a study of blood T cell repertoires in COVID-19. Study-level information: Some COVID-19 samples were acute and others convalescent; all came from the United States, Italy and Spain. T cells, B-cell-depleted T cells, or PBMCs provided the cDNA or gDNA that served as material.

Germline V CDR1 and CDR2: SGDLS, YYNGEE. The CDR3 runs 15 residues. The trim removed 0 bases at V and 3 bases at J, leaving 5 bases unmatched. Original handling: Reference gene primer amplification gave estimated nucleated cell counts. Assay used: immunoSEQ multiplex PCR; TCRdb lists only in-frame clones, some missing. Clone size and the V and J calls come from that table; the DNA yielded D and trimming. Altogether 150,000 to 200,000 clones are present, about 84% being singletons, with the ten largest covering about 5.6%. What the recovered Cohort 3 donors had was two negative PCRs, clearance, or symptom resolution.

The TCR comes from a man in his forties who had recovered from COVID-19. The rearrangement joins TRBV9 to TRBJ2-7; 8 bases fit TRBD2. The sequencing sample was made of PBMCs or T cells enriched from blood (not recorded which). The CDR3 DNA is TGTGCCAGCAGCGTAGGTGGTAGCGGGGTCTACGAGCAGTACTTC. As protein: CASSVGGSGVYEQYF.